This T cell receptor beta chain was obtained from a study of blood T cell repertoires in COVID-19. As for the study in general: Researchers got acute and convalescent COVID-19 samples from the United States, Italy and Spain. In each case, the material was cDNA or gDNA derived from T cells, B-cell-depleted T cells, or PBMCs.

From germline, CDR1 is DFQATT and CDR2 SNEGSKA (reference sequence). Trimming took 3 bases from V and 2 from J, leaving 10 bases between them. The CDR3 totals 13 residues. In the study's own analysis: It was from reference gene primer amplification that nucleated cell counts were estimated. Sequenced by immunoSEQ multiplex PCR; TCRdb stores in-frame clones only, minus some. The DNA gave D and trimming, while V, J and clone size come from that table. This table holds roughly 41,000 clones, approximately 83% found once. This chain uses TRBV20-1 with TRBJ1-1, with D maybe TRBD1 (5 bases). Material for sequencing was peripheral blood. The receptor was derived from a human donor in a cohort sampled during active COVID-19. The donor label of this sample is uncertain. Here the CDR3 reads CSASPGKNTEAFF. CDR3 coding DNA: TGCAGTGCTAGTCCAGGGAAAAACACTGAAGCTTTCTTT.